Below are 12 T cell receptor beta chains sequenced from a single sample in a study of glioma-infiltrating T cells after dendritic cell vaccination. Noted time point: after dendritic cell vaccination, including at tumor progression/relapse. Clones were read by immunoSEQ multiplex PCR, and TCRdb kept only the in-frame ones, dropping some. This sample has approximately 91,000 clones, with 80% to 90% found just once. This sample comprised blood, obtained after dendritic cell vaccination. These receptors were collected from a human donor with glioblastoma.

J is TRBJ2-3 and V is TRBV5-1, with a possible D match to TRBD1 (6 bases). The CDR3 is made up of 16 amino acids. V was clipped by 4 bases and J by 3 bases, with 18 bases between them. Per the germline V gene, CDR1 is SGHRS and CDR2 is YFSETQ. The CDR3 bases are TGCGCCAGCAGCCTATCGCTGACAGGATTGACAGATACGCAGTATTTT. Amino acid sequence: CASSLSLTGLTDTQYF.

As for this clone: At the DNA level, this CDR3 is encoded by other sequences in the same sample as well. The chain combines TRBV2 with TRBJ2-1; 7 positions agree with TRBD1. V trimming: 6 bases; J trimming: 4 bases; junction bases outside the gene matches: 9. This CDR3 region has 15 residues. From germline, CDR1 is SNHLY and CDR2 FYNNEI. CDR3: CASRPRDRSYNEQFF. In nucleotides, the CDR3 is TGTGCCAGCAGGCCCCGGGACAGAAGTTACAATGAGCAGTTCTTC.

The chain employs TRBV6-1 and TRBJ1-5; perhaps TRBD1 as D (6 bases). The CDR3 length is 14 residues. V shed 5 bases and J shed 4 bases, with 12 bases lying between them. Germline CDR1 MNHNS, CDR2 SASEGT. The CDR3 protein is CASSSHRENQPQHF. In DNA, the CDR3 is TGTGCCAGCAGTTCTCACAGGGAAAATCAGCCCCAGCATTTT.

This sequence joins TRBV19 and TRBJ2-3, with D possibly being TRBD2 (7 bases). With 1 base removed from V and 2 bases from J, the gap between germline ends came to 22 bases. In germline, CDR1 is LNHDA, CDR2 SQIVND (reference sequence). This CDR3 contains 19 residues. CDR3: CASSIALRGASIYTDTQYF. Here the CDR3 DNA reads TGTGCCAGTAGTATAGCTCTCCGGGGGGCCTCGATTTACACAGATACGCAGTATTTT.

The chain uses TRBV25-1 and TRBJ2-7; D call uncertain. The V and J ends lost 3 bases and 3 bases respectively, with 6 bases between them. Germline V gene lookup returns CDR1 MGHDK and CDR2 SYGVNS. The CDR3 extends over 12 amino acids. The CDR3 nucleotides are TGTGCCAGCAGTGATAGAAACTACGAGCAGTACGTC. Its protein product is CASSDRNYEQYV.

The V and J genes are TRBV7-9 and TRBJ1-2; TRBD1 matches 10 bases. The CDR3 has 14 residues. Germline CDR1 and CDR2: SEHNR and FQNEAQ (reference sequence). With 4 bases clipped from V and 4 bases from J, the junction kept 3 bases outside the gene matches. In nucleotides, the CDR3 is TGTGCCAGCAGCTGGGACAGGGGCCCCTATGGCTACACCTTC. Translated, it gives CASSWDRGPYGYTF. The full variable domain, its missing parts supplied by reference TRBV7-9 and TRBJ1-2, is DTGVSQNPRHKITKRGQNVTFRCDPISEHNRLYWYRQTLGQGPEFLTYFQNEAQLEKSRLLSDRFSAERPKGSFSTLEIQRTEQGDSAMYLCASSWDRGPYGYTFGSGTRLTVV.

This clone appeared a single time. The chain employs TRBV5-1 and TRBJ2-2, with D perhaps matching TRBD1 (6 bases). This CDR3 region has 16 residues. CDR1 is SGHRS and CDR2 is YFSETQ in the germline V gene. V was pared by 4 bases and J by 4 bases, with 17 bases between. CDR3 in DNA: TGCGCCAGCAGCCCCCTAAGTACAGGGTCCACCGGGGAGCTGTTTTTT. Encoded protein: CASSPLSTGSTGELFF.

Turning to this clone: The same CDR3 arises from other DNA sequences in this sample as well. The chain joins TRBV5-1 to TRBJ2-3; 9 bases fit TRBD2. Germline V gene lookup returns CDR1 SGHRS and CDR2 YFSETQ. There are 14 residues in the CDR3. V was pared by 3 bases and J by 2 bases, with 1 base of the junction left unmatched. For the CDR3, the DNA is TGCGCCAGCAGCTCGGGACTAGCCACAGATACGCAGTATTTT. Its protein is CASSSGLATDTQYF. The full variable domain, its missing parts supplied by reference TRBV5-1 and TRBJ2-3, is KAGVTQTPRYLIKTRGQQVTLSCSPISGHRSVSWYQQTPGQGLQFLFEYFSETQRNKGNFPGRFSGRQFSNSRSEMNVSTLELGDSALYLCASSSGLATDTQYFGPGTRLTVL.

The chain carries TRBV7-2 and TRBJ2-7, with 12 positions matching TRBD2. V dropped 1 base and J dropped 2; count of bases not matched to a gene: 9. CDR3 length equals 18 residues. Germline-derived CDR1 and CDR2 are SGHTA and FQGNSA. CDR3 in amino acids: CASSLEVLAGGATYEQYF. In DNA, the CDR3 is TGTGCCAGCAGCTTAGAGGTACTAGCGGGGGGCGCCACCTACGAGCAGTACTTC.

The gene calls are TRBV9 and TRBJ2-5; possibly TRBD2 for D (6 bases). CDR3 size: 15 residues. Trimming removed 0 bases at V and 3 bases at J, with 12 bases between. CDR1 and CDR2 from the germline V gene are SGDLS and YYNGEE. The CDR3 spells CASSVGPRGEETQYF. For the CDR3, the DNA is TGTGCCAGCAGCGTAGGACCACGCGGGGAAGAGACCCAGTACTTC.

The chain links TRBV9 to TRBJ2-1; 11 bases map to TRBD2. With V trimmed by 4 bases and J by 3 bases, 6 bases remained unmatched. The CDR3 covers 16 residues. Germline V CDR1 and CDR2: SGDLS, YYNGEE. The DNA of the CDR3 is TGTGCCAGCAGCACCGGACTAGCGGGTATCTACAATGAGCAGTTCTTC. Residues: CASSTGLAGIYNEQFF.

The chain carries TRBV19 and TRBJ2-5; 10 bases fit TRBD1. Germline V gene sequence: CDR1 LNHDA, CDR2 SQIVND (reference sequence). This CDR3 contains 16 residues. The V gene end was trimmed by 5 bases and the J gene end by 3 bases; junction bases not matched to a gene: 9. CDR3 bases: TGTGCCAGTAGTCCTAGGGGACAGGGGAGAGAAGAGACCCAGTACTTC. It specifies CASSPRGQGREETQYF. The complete variable domain, with remaining parts taken from reference TRBV19 and TRBJ2-5, reads DGGITQSPKYLFRKEGQNVTLSCEQNLNHDAMYWYRQDPGQGLRLIYYSQIVNDFQKGDIAEGYSVSREKKESFPLTVTSAQKNPTAFYLCASSPRGQGREETQYFGPGTRLLVL.